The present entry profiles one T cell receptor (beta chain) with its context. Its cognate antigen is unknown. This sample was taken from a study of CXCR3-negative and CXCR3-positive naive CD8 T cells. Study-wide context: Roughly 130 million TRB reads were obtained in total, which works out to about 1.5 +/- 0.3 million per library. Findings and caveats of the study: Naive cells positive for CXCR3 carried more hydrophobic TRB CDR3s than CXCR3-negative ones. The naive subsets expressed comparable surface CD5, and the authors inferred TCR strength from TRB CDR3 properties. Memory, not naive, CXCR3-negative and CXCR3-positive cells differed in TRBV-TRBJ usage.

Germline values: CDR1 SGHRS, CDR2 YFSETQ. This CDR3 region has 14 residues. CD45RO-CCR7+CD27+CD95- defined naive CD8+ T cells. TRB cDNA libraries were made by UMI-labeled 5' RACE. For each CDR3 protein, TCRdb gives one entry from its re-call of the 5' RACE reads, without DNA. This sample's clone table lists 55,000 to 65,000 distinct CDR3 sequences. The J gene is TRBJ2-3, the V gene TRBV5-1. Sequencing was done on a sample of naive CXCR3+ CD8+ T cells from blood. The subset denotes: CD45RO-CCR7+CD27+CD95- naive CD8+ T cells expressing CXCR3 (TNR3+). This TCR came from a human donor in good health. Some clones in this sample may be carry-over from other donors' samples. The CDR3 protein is CASSSRPRTDTQYF.